Each of the 31 T cell receptor beta chains below was sequenced from the same sample in a study of T cell changes during pregnancy in multiple sclerosis. Using immunoSEQ multiplex PCR, the repertoire was profiled, and TCRdb retains in-frame clones only, with some absent. Of tens of thousands of clones detected, approximately 90% appear once; the ten largest clones hold about 0.4%. Sequenced here: CD4+ T cells from peripheral blood mononuclear cells, sampled before pregnancy. All receptors come from a female donor with multiple sclerosis, enrolled in a pregnancy study.

The rearrangement links TRBV10-3 to TRBJ1-2, with unresolved D. The CDR3 extends over 14 amino acids. CDR1 is ENHRY and CDR2 is SYGVKD in the germline V gene. V lost 4 bases and J lost 8, with 17 bases in between. CDR3: CAISGEGTSQGYTF. CDR3 bases: TGTGCCATCAGTGGCGAGGGTACATCTCAAGGCTACACCTTC.

This chain connects TRBV5-5 to TRBJ2-5, with D maybe TRBD2 (7 bases). The ends were cut back, 6 bases at V and 1 base at J, with 19 bases in the middle. Germline V gene sequence: CDR1 SGHKS, CDR2 YYEKEE (reference sequence). CDR3 length: 16 amino acids. This CDR3 reads CASTVLGGGGQETQYF. CDR3 DNA sequence: TGTGCCAGCACCGTATTGGGGGGCGGGGGCCAAGAGACCCAGTACTTC.

The rearrangement links TRBV6-6 to TRBJ1-1, with no clear D. Trimming took 4 bases from V and 2 from J, leaving 5 bases between them. Looked up from germline, CDR1 is MNHNY and CDR2 is SVGAGI (reference sequence). CDR3 length: 12 amino acids. The CDR3 sequence: CASSWQNTEAFF. In DNA, the CDR3 is TGTGCCAGCAGTTGGCAAAACACTGAAGCTTTCTTT.

The rearrangement joins TRBV28 to TRBJ2-1, with no clear D. This CDR3 spans 13 amino acids. CDR1 is MDHEN and CDR2 is SYDVKM in the germline V gene. V was pared by 10 bases and J by 4 bases, with 14 bases between. In DNA form, the CDR3 reads TGTGCCACCCAGTTTTCGATTTACAATGAGCAGTTCTTC. This sequence encodes CATQFSIYNEQFF. Using reference TRBV28 and TRBJ2-1 for the parts outside the CDR3, the full variable domain is DVKVTQSSRYLVKRTGEKVFLECVQDMDHENMFWYRQDPGLGLRLIYFSYDVKMKEKGDIPEGYSVSREKKERFSLILESASTNQTSMYLCATQFSIYNEQFFGPGTRLTVL.

The chain couples TRBV2 to TRBJ1-1; 8 bases align to TRBD1. The J segment lost 10 bases and the V segment lost 5 bases, leaving 9 bases of the junction unmatched. Looked up from germline, CDR1 is SNHLY and CDR2 is FYNNEI. The CDR3 is 13 amino acids. CDR3 in DNA: TGTGCCAGCAGTAGGACAGGGAGTCCCACAGCTTTCTTT. It specifies CASSRTGSPTAFF. Full variable domain (rest looked up from reference TRBV2 and TRBJ1-1): EPEVTQTPSHQVTQMGQEVILRCVPISNHLYFYWYRQILGQKVEFLVSFYNNEISEKSEIFDDQFSVERPDGSNFTLKIRSTKLEDSAMYFCASSRTGSPTAFFGQGTRLTVV.

The table lists this clone with a count of one. The rearrangement joins TRBV6-1 to TRBJ1-4; 8 nucleotides match TRBD1. The CDR3 sequence is 13 residues long. V shed 7 bases, J shed 5 bases, and the junction held 3 bases outside the gene matches. Germline-derived CDR1 and CDR2 are MNHNS and SASEGT. CDR3 in DNA: TGTGCCAGCAATCGGGACAGGAATGAAAAACTGTTTTTT. It encodes CASNRDRNEKLFF.

J is TRBJ1-6 and V is TRBV4-1, with 8 bases matching TRBD1. Germline CDR1 and CDR2: MGHRA and YSYEKL. The CDR3 covers 15 residues. The trim removed 3 bases at V and 16 bases at J, leaving 14 bases unmatched. This CDR3 is CASSHGQGGLVGLHF. The CDR3 DNA sequence: TGCGCCAGCAGCCATGGACAGGGTGGCCTGGTTGGACTCCACTTT.

V gene TRBV7-2 combines with J gene TRBJ2-1; TRBD2 matches 8 bases. Per the germline V gene, CDR1 is SGHTA and CDR2 is FQGNSA. The V gene end was trimmed by 3 bases and the J gene end by 4 bases; junction bases not matched to a gene: 5. The CDR3 covers 15 residues. CDR3 sequence (DNA): TGTGCCAGCAGCTTTAGCGGGGCCCGTTACAATGAGCAGTTCTTC. Protein sequence: CASSFSGARYNEQFF.

This rearrangement joins TRBV2 to TRBJ2-4, with 7 bases matching TRBD1. The germline gives CDR1 SNHLY, CDR2 FYNNEI. The trim removed 10 bases at V and 3 bases at J, leaving 9 bases unmatched. The CDR3 has 14 residues. The CDR3 sequence: CANSPGTVKNIQYF. CDR3 DNA sequence: TGTGCCAACAGCCCCGGGACAGTCAAAAACATTCAGTACTTC. The full variable domain, with the rest looked up from reference TRBV2 and TRBJ2-4, is EPEVTQTPSHQVTQMGQEVILRCVPISNHLYFYWYRQILGQKVEFLVSFYNNEISEKSEIFDDQFSVERPDGSNFTLKIRSTKLEDSAMYFCANSPGTVKNIQYFGAGTRLSVL.

This clone has only a few counts. The rearrangement joins TRBV7-9 to TRBJ1-1, with D unresolved. V lost 6 bases and J 14 bases, leaving 19 bases between the germline ends. Looked up from germline, CDR1 is SEHNR and CDR2 is FQNEAQ (reference sequence). The CDR3 covers 12 residues. The CDR3 DNA follows: TGTGCCAGCAGGCCTAAACTAGGGCGCCCCTTCTTT. Translation gives CASRPKLGRPFF.

The chain has TRBV2 and TRBJ2-1; 8 bases fit TRBD1. The germline V gene encodes CDR1 SNHLY and CDR2 FYNNEI. V dropped 7 bases and J dropped 6; count of bases not matched to a gene: 5. The CDR3 has 13 amino acids. The CDR3 reads CASKETGVNEQFF. CDR3 bases: TGTGCCAGCAAGGAGACAGGGGTCAATGAGCAGTTCTTC. Using reference TRBV2 and TRBJ2-1 for the parts outside the CDR3, the full variable domain is EPEVTQTPSHQVTQMGQEVILRCVPISNHLYFYWYRQILGQKVEFLVSFYNNEISEKSEIFDDQFSVERPDGSNFTLKIRSTKLEDSAMYFCASKETGVNEQFFGPGTRLTVL.

This rearrangement joins TRBV5-1 to TRBJ1-3; the D is unclear. Looked up from germline, CDR1 is SGHRS and CDR2 is YFSETQ. V gave up 3 bases and J gave up 0 bases, with 13 bases separating them. The CDR3 is 16 residues long. The CDR3 is CASSSRGGSSGNTIYF. In DNA form, the CDR3 reads TGCGCCAGCAGCTCCCGAGGAGGCTCCTCTGGAAACACCATATATTTT.

The V and J genes are TRBV4-3 and TRBJ1-1, with D unresolved. Germline lookup yields CDR1 LGHNA and CDR2 YSLEER. The ends were cut back, 2 bases at V and 1 base at J, with 8 bases in the middle. CDR3 length: 14 amino acids. CDR3 bases: TGCGCCAGCAGCCAAACAGCAGCGAACACTGAAGCTTTCTTT. Translating it yields CASSQTAANTEAFF.

V usage is TRBV7-6 and J usage is TRBJ1-1, with a weak D call TRBD1 (6 bases). Germline values: CDR1 SGHVS, CDR2 FNYEAQ. The V end lost 5 bases, the J end lost 0 bases, and 13 bases lay between the germline ends. This CDR3 region has 15 residues. The DNA for the CDR3 is TGTGCCAGCAGCGCCCGGACAGCGATGAACACTGAAGCTTTCTTT. This translates into CASSARTAMNTEAFF.

The rearrangement uses TRBV5-4 and TRBJ1-2, with 7 bases aligning to TRBD1. The germline gives CDR1 SGHNT, CDR2 YYREEE (reference sequence). The V and J ends lost 2 bases and 4 bases, in that order; junction bases with no gene match: 8. This CDR3 region has 15 residues. The CDR3: CASSLDRVTVYGYTF. As DNA, the CDR3 is TGTGCCAGCAGCTTAGACAGGGTGACGGTCTATGGCTACACCTTC.

The rearrangement uses TRBV7-2 and TRBJ2-2, with a possible D match to TRBD2 (5 bases). V dropped 3 bases and J dropped 5 bases, with 13 bases sitting between them. The CDR3 contains 15 residues. CDR1 and CDR2 (germline): SGHTA, FQGNSA. The CDR3 sequence is CASSFRMSGTGELFF. The CDR3 region has the DNA TGTGCCAGCAGCTTCCGTATGTCGGGAACCGGGGAGCTGTTTTTT.

The rearrangement links TRBV15 to TRBJ2-3; 12 bases agree with TRBD2. V was pared by 2 bases and J by 4 bases, with 1 base of the junction left unmatched. This CDR3 comprises 15 residues. Germline V gives CDR1 LNHNV, CDR2 YYDKDF (reference sequence). CDR3 bases: TGTGCCACCAGCAGACTAGCGGGAGGGCCAGATACGCAGTATTTT. Protein product: CATSRLAGGPDTQYF. Full variable domain (missing parts from reference TRBV15 and TRBJ2-3): DAMVIQNPRYQVTQFGKPVTLSCSQTLNHNVMYWYQQKSSQAPKLLFHYYDKDFNNEADTPDNFQSRRPNTSFCFLDIRSPGLGDTAMYLCATSRLAGGPDTQYFGPGTRLTVL.

This clone was picked up one time. V and J are TRBV5-1 and TRBJ2-1; D remains unclear. Trimming took 0 bases from V and 10 from J, leaving 17 bases between them. The CDR3 extends over 15 amino acids. Germline V gene lookup returns CDR1 SGHRS and CDR2 YFSETQ. CDR3 DNA sequence: TGCGCCAGCAGCTTGGAAGGTAGAAAACAGCCGGAGCAGTTCTTC. Its translation: CASSLEGRKQPEQFF. Drawing the rest from reference TRBV5-1 and TRBJ2-1, the complete variable domain is KAGVTQTPRYLIKTRGQQVTLSCSPISGHRSVSWYQQTPGQGLQFLFEYFSETQRNKGNFPGRFSGRQFSNSRSEMNVSTLELGDSALYLCASSLEGRKQPEQFFGPGTRLTVL.

The V gene is TRBV5-1, the J gene TRBJ2-3, with 8 bases lining up with TRBD1. V was pared by 2 bases and J by 6 bases, with 2 bases of the junction left unmatched. This CDR3 comprises 13 residues. Germline V gene sequence: CDR1 SGHRS, CDR2 YFSETQ. The CDR3 protein is CASSLGTGDTQYF. CDR3 nucleotide sequence: TGCGCCAGCAGCTTAGGGACAGGCGATACGCAGTATTTT.

This chain connects TRBV2 to TRBJ1-1; 7 positions match TRBD1. The CDR3 has 13 amino acids. Germline values: CDR1 SNHLY, CDR2 FYNNEI. The V gene end was trimmed by 8 bases and the J gene end by 6 bases; junction bases not matched to a gene: 9. The DNA of the CDR3 is TGTGCCAGCGCATTGACAGGGTTCGCTGAAGCTTTCTTT. Protein product: CASALTGFAEAFF.

The chain combines TRBV5-1 with TRBJ2-4; 12 bases match TRBD2. This CDR3 region has 18 residues. J lost 3 bases, V lost 0 bases, and 7 bases had no gene match. Looked up from germline, CDR1 is SGHRS and CDR2 is YFSETQ. CDR3 sequence: CASSLAWTSGDGKNIQYF. CDR3 bases: TGCGCCAGCAGCTTGGCCTGGACTAGCGGGGATGGCAAAAACATTCAGTACTTC.

CDR3 in amino acids: CAISPAQGSTEAFF. CDR3 in DNA: TGTGCCATCAGCCCTGCGCAGGGGTCCACTGAAGCTTTCTTT. The chain joins TRBV10-3 to TRBJ1-1; D might be TRBD1 (6 bases). CDR3 length equals 14 residues. V dropped 6 bases and J dropped 4 bases, with 15 bases sitting between them. CDR1 and CDR2 from the germline V gene are ENHRY and SYGVKD.

The rearrangement uses TRBV2 and TRBJ2-7; 7 nucleotides match TRBD2. Losses at the gene ends were 8 bases for V and 6 bases for J; bases not matched to a gene: 10. This CDR3 has 13 amino acids. CDR1 SNHLY and CDR2 FYNNEI come from the germline V gene. As DNA, the CDR3 is TGTGCCAGCTCCCGGGGCAGGGAGGGCGAGCAGTACTTC. Translated: CASSRGREGEQYF.

The V and J genes are TRBV4-2 and TRBJ1-4; the D gene is possibly TRBD1 (5 bases). The CDR3 extends over 15 amino acids. Trimming pared 3 bases from V and 5 bases from J, leaving 13 bases between. The germline V gene encodes CDR1 LGHNA and CDR2 YNFKEQ. This CDR3 is CASSHPGGGNEKLFF. CDR3 DNA sequence: TGTGCCAGCAGCCACCCCGGGGGAGGAAATGAAAAACTGTTTTTT.

Only one count was recorded for this clone. The chain joins TRBV6-1 to TRBJ1-1; D gene unclear. The CDR3 sequence is 14 residues long. Germline V gene data show CDR1 as MNHNS and CDR2 as SASEGT. Deletions cut 4 bases from V and 0 bases from J, with 9 bases between. CDR3 residues: CASSVRMVNTEAFF. In DNA form, the CDR3 reads TGTGCCAGCAGTGTTAGAATGGTGAACACTGAAGCTTTCTTT.

This rearrangement joins TRBV5-1 to TRBJ1-1; D is perhaps TRBD1 (6 bases). Germline lookup yields CDR1 SGHRS and CDR2 YFSETQ. The CDR3 consists of 17 residues. The ends were cut back, 2 bases at V and 1 base at J, with 18 bases in the middle. CDR3 in amino acids: CASSFYPTGLANTEAFF. The CDR3 DNA is TGCGCCAGCAGCTTTTACCCAACAGGGCTGGCGAACACTGAAGCTTTCTTT.

The V gene is TRBV19, the J gene TRBJ1-5; D is unclear. This CDR3 spans 16 amino acids. The V and J ends lost 1 base and 2 bases respectively, with 12 bases between them. The V gene's germline CDR1 is LNHDA and CDR2 SQIVND (reference sequence). As DNA, the CDR3 is TGTGCCAGTAGTATAGTGAGGGTAGTGGGCAATCAGCCCCAGCATTTT. Protein sequence: CASSIVRVVGNQPQHF.

This chain joins TRBV30 and TRBJ1-1, with D possibly TRBD1 on 5 matching bases. Trimming removed 5 bases at V and 1 base at J, with 11 bases between. Per germline, CDR1 GTSNPN and CDR2 SVGIG (reference sequence). The CDR3 runs to 13 residues. The CDR3 here is CAWELQANTEAFF. The CDR3 coding sequence is TGTGCCTGGGAGCTACAGGCGAACACTGAAGCTTTCTTT.

This sequence joins TRBV7-2 and TRBJ1-6, with TRBD1 identical over 8 bases. Germline CDR1 SGHTA, CDR2 FQGNSA. The CDR3 covers 13 residues. V gave up 5 bases and J gave up 8 bases; unmatched junction bases: 2. CDR3 sequence: CASSKTGDSPLHF. DNA for the CDR3: TGTGCCAGCAGCAAGACAGGGGATTCACCCCTCCACTTT.

In its sample, this clone was seen once. The gene calls are TRBV30 and TRBJ2-7; D is unresolved. The CDR3 runs to 13 residues. CDR1 GTSNPN and CDR2 SVGIG come from the germline V gene (reference sequence). V lost 0 bases to trimming and J lost 3 bases, with 9 bases between them. The CDR3 region has the DNA TGTGCCTGGAGTGTAAACAGAATCTACGAGCAGTACTTC. Its protein product is CAWSVNRIYEQYF.

This chain joins TRBV11-3 and TRBJ2-5; TRBD2 matches 12 bases. The J segment lost 1 base and the V segment lost 5 bases, leaving 11 bases of the junction unmatched. The CDR3 consists of 18 residues. The germline gives CDR1 SGHNT, CDR2 YENEEA. The CDR3 nucleotides are TGTGCCAGCAGCCCAGGCCTAGCGGGGGGGATCTTCCAAGAGACCCAGTACTTC. Protein: CASSPGLAGGIFQETQYF.